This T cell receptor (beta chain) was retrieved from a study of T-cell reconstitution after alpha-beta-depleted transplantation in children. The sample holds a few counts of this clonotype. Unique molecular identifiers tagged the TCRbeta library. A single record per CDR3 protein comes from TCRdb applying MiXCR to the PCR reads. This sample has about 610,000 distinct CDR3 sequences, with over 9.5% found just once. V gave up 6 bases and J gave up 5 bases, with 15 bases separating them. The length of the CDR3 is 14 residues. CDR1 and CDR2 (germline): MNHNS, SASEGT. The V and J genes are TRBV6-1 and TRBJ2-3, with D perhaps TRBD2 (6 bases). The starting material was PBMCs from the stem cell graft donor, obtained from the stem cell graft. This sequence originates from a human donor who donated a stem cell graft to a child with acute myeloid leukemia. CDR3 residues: CASSPLSGGDTQYF. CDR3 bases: TGTGCCAGCAGCCCACTTAGCGGAGGAGATACGCAGTATTTT.